The following is a T cell receptor beta chain sequence with its context. What it binds is unknown. This sample is drawn from a study of early T cells in non-severe SARS-CoV-2 infection. Study as a whole: Sequencing input comprised bulk RNA from unsorted whole blood; chain pairing was not available. Regarding the study as a whole: VDJdb matching, biased toward anti-spike CD8 responses, missed private and CD4 specificities.

Unique molecular identifiers (one per individual cDNA molecule) were attached. One entry per CDR3 protein results from TCRdb running MiXCR on the 5' RACE reads. The sample records about 130,000 distinct CDR3 sequences, about 16% being singletons. Sequencing was carried out using whole blood. This clonotype was sampled from an adult who was a healthcare worker with PCR-confirmed SARS-CoV-2 infection or an uninfected control (not recorded which).

CDR3 loop: CASSLTGSNSPLHF. As DNA, the CDR3 is TGTGCCAGCAGTCTGACAGGGAGTAATTCACCCCTCCACTTT. V is TRBV12-3 or TRBV12-4 and J is TRBJ1-6; 7 bases agree with TRBD1. The CDR3 extends over 14 amino acids. Trimming at V came to 5 bases and at J to 6 bases, leaving 4 bases not matched to a gene.